A single sample is the source of the 19 T cell receptor beta chains below, sequenced in a study of blood T cell repertoires in COVID-19 (dated by TCRdb to between 2020 and 2021). To prepare the library, the immunoSEQ multiplex PCR assay was applied. TCRdb took over this immuneACCESS table, retaining in-frame rearrangements with V and J assigned. Such tables are incomplete; in checked studies, under half of the missing clones stem from an unresolved V gene, and the remainder is unexplained. The sample has about 200,000 clones on record, roughly 79% of them singletons. Of the sample, 6.5% to 7% is held by the ten largest clones. Material for sequencing was peripheral blood. These receptors all stem from a human donor with acute or convalescent COVID-19. The donor label of this sample is uncertain.

Regarding this clone: Other DNA sequences within the sample encode an identical CDR3. The rearrangement links TRBV6-5 to TRBJ1-1; D is perhaps TRBD1 (5 bases). The CDR3 has 14 amino acids. V gave up 0 bases and J gave up 4 bases, with 9 bases separating them. The V gene's germline CDR1 is MNHEY and CDR2 SVGAGI. The DNA for the CDR3 is TGTGCCAGCAGTTACTCGCAGGGAGGCACTGAAGCTTTCTTT. This translates into CASSYSQGGTEAFF.

The rearrangement links TRBV7-7 to TRBJ2-3; TRBD1 aligns across 7 bases. The CDR3 totals 14 residues. Germline trimming cut 5 bases from V and 2 bases from J; bases unmatched to any gene: 4. In germline, CDR1 is SSHAT, CDR2 FNYEAQ (reference sequence). CDR3 loop: CASSPQGITDTQYF. The CDR3 DNA sequence: TGTGCCAGCAGCCCACAGGGGATCACAGATACGCAGTATTTT.

V gene TRBV5-1 combines with J gene TRBJ1-1; 9 bases are shared with TRBD1. V lost 5 bases, J lost 0 bases, and 11 bases stayed unmatched. CDR1 and CDR2 (germline): SGHRS, YFSETQ. The CDR3 covers 17 residues. This CDR3 is CASRKTGGLIMNTEAFF. The CDR3 coding sequence is TGCGCCAGCAGAAAGACAGGGGGGCTTATCATGAACACTGAAGCTTTCTTT.

The gene calls are TRBV29-1 and TRBJ1-2; unclear D gene. The V and J ends lost 3 bases and 2 bases respectively, with 10 bases between them. This CDR3 has 13 amino acids. The V gene's germline CDR1 is SQVTM and CDR2 ANQGSEA. The CDR3 loop is CSVEAGQNYGYTF. In DNA, the CDR3 is TGCAGCGTTGAGGCAGGCCAGAACTATGGCTACACCTTC.

The V and J genes are TRBV5-1 and TRBJ1-5; D might be TRBD1 (5 bases). The germline CDR1 and CDR2 sequences are SGHRS and YFSETQ. The germline V and J ends were trimmed by 0 bases and 4 bases, with 11 bases remaining between them. There are 15 residues in the CDR3. The CDR3 sequence is CASSLEGTTNQPQHF. CDR3 nucleotides: TGCGCCAGCAGCTTGGAGGGGACTACAAATCAGCCCCAGCATTTT.

This clone was observed a single time. V usage is TRBV20-1 and J usage is TRBJ2-1, with 9 bases identical to TRBD2. V shed 3 bases, J shed 10 bases, and the junction held 10 bases outside the gene matches. Germline V gene sequence: CDR1 DFQATT, CDR2 SNEGSKA (reference sequence). This CDR3 spans 14 amino acids. CDR3: CSASEGGSGREQFF. The CDR3 DNA is TGCAGTGCTAGTGAGGGAGGGAGCGGGAGGGAGCAGTTCTTC.

V usage is TRBV28 and J usage is TRBJ1-2; 10 bases are a match to TRBD1. Per germline, CDR1 MDHEN and CDR2 SYDVKM. Germline trimming cut 6 bases from V and 3 bases from J; bases unmatched to any gene: 4. The CDR3 covers 14 residues. CDR3 sequence (DNA): TGTGCCAGCAGGGGACAGGGGAAAGACTATGGCTACACCTTC. Amino acid sequence: CASRGQGKDYGYTF.

This chain joins TRBV4-2 and TRBJ2-3; D is ambiguous. Trimming removed 4 bases from V and 3 bases from J, with 23 bases in between. CDR3 length: 18 residues. Per the germline V gene, CDR1 is LGHNA and CDR2 is YNFKEQ. DNA of the CDR3: TGTGCCAGCAGCCTCCCCGTGGTAGCCGAGGAGTCGACAGATACGCAGTATTTT. It specifies CASSLPVVAEESTDTQYF.

This chain uses TRBV18 with TRBJ1-2, with D perhaps matching TRBD1 (5 bases). V was cut by 2 bases and J by 0 bases, with 13 bases left in between. CDR3 size: 16 residues. CDR1 KGHSH and CDR2 LQKENI come from the germline V gene. The CDR3 DNA reads as TGTGCCAGCTCACCATCAATGACAGTTTCTAACTATGGCTACACCTTC. Its protein is CASSPSMTVSNYGYTF.

A few counts support this clone. The rearrangement links TRBV5-1 to TRBJ2-7, with 11 positions matching TRBD2. J was trimmed by 3 bases and V by 0 bases; bases with no gene match: 8. Germline-derived CDR1 and CDR2 are SGHRS and YFSETQ. This CDR3 region has 17 residues. CDR3 sequence reads: CASSLAPGLAGVYEQYF. CDR3 coding DNA: TGCGCCAGCAGCTTGGCCCCCGGACTAGCGGGTGTCTACGAGCAGTACTTC.

V usage is TRBV19 and J usage is TRBJ1-1; 9 nucleotides align to TRBD1. Losses at the gene ends were 7 bases for V and 7 bases for J; bases not matched to a gene: 10. Germline values: CDR1 LNHDA, CDR2 SQIVND (reference sequence). The CDR3 is made up of 14 amino acids. The CDR3 loop reads CASTWRDRASEAFF. The CDR3 DNA reads as TGTGCCAGTACCTGGAGGGACAGGGCGAGTGAAGCTTTCTTT.

This clone has a handful of counts. The CDR3 is CASSKDGLGTGDKRGTGELFF. CDR3 DNA sequence: TGTGCCAGCAGCAAAGACGGGTTAGGGACAGGGGACAAACGGGGCACCGGGGAGCTGTTTTTT. The chain couples TRBV21-1 to TRBJ2-2; whether TRBD1, the table's D call, matches the DNA was not checked. TRBV21-1 is a documented pseudogene. CDR3 length equals 21 residues.

The rearrangement links TRBV2 to TRBJ2-1; 11 bases are shared with TRBD2. The V and J ends lost 7 bases and 5 bases, in that order; junction bases with no gene match: 4. Germline V lookup: CDR1 SNHLY, CDR2 FYNNEI. The CDR3 is 14 amino acids. The CDR3 sequence is CASTTLAGDNEQFF. CDR3 DNA: TGTGCCAGCACCACACTAGCGGGAGACAATGAGCAGTTCTTC.

The J gene is TRBJ1-6, the V gene TRBV9; TRBD1 aligns across 11 bases. Trimming cost V 0 bases and J 9 bases; bases outside gene matches: 5. The CDR3 sequence is 16 residues long. From germline, CDR1 is SGDLS and CDR2 YYNGEE. CDR3: CASSVALGTGGSPLHF. The CDR3, as DNA: TGTGCCAGCAGCGTAGCCCTCGGGACAGGGGGTTCACCCCTCCACTTT. Full variable domain (rest looked up from reference TRBV9 and TRBJ1-6): DSGVTQTPKHLITATGQRVTLRCSPRSGDLSVYWYQQSLDQGLQFLIQYYNGEERAKGNILERFSAQQFPDLHSELNLSSLELGDSALYFCASSVALGTGGSPLHFGNGTRLTVT.

This clone was found a few times. V is TRBV7-9 and J is TRBJ2-1; 9 nucleotides align to TRBD1. Per germline, CDR1 SEHNR and CDR2 FQNEAQ (reference sequence). J gave up 7 bases and V 6 bases, and 10 bases lay outside the gene matches. CDR3 size: 15 residues. The CDR3 protein is CASSDPGQGRNEQFF. DNA of the CDR3: TGTGCCAGCAGTGACCCGGGACAGGGACGAAATGAGCAGTTCTTC.

The chain has TRBV6-5 and TRBJ1-5, with D unclear. This CDR3 spans 13 amino acids. Deletions cut 7 bases from V and 2 bases from J, with 9 bases between. In germline, CDR1 is MNHEY, CDR2 SVGAGI. This CDR3 is CASMGAGNQPQHF. As DNA, the CDR3 is TGTGCCAGCATGGGCGCCGGCAATCAGCCCCAGCATTTT.

In this sample, this clone turned up a few times. The chain carries TRBV5-1 and TRBJ2-1; tentative D call: TRBD2 (6 bases). Germline V gene data show CDR1 as SGHRS and CDR2 as YFSETQ. V was shortened by 3 bases and J by 4 bases, with 14 bases between the two germline ends. CDR3 length equals 15 residues. CDR3 region: CASSSTSPAYNEQFF. The CDR3 DNA reads TGCGCCAGCAGCTCTACTAGCCCCGCATACAATGAGCAGTTCTTC.

The chain employs TRBV18 and TRBJ2-1, with 9 bases that match TRBD2. The CDR3 covers 15 residues. Germline-derived CDR1 and CDR2 are KGHSH and LQKENI. V lost 3 bases, J lost 8 bases, and 8 bases stayed unmatched. CDR3 in amino acids: CASSPPAGGPHEQFF. DNA for the CDR3: TGTGCCAGCTCACCCCCGGCGGGAGGGCCCCATGAGCAGTTCTTC.

The chain is built from TRBV28 and TRBJ1-5; D is unclear. The CDR3 is 12 residues long. Germline CDR1 reads MDHEN; CDR2 reads SYDVKM. V was trimmed by 2 bases and J by 5 bases, leaving 4 bases between them. The DNA for the CDR3 is TGTGCCAGCAGTTTAAGCTATCAGCCCCAGCATTTT. It specifies CASSLSYQPQHF. The full variable domain, completed using reference TRBV28 and TRBJ1-5, is DVKVTQSSRYLVKRTGEKVFLECVQDMDHENMFWYRQDPGLGLRLIYFSYDVKMKEKGDIPEGYSVSREKKERFSLILESASTNQTSMYLCASSLSYQPQHFGDGTRLSIL.